This TCR beta chain is drawn from a study of T cells in Graves' hyperthyroidism and ophthalmopathy. Template material for amplifying TCR beta CDR3 regions consisted of RNA transcripts. TCR CDR3 underwent first-round RT-PCR with the HTBI primer set. TCRdb ran MiXCR on the multiplex PCR reads and lists one entry per CDR3 protein. Of roughly 180,000 distinct CDR3 sequences listed, over 15% were seen once; the top ten hold 29%. Over 18 months, lack of ophthalmopathy progression marked Graves' hyperthyroidism as stable. This CDR3 contains 13 residues. V was clipped by 7 bases and J by 0 bases, with 7 bases between them. Germline V gene lookup returns CDR1 DFQATT and CDR2 SNEGSKA (reference sequence). This clonotype was recorded many times.

The chain recombines TRBV20-1 with TRBJ2-6; D ambiguous. The sequence came from a woman in her fifties or sixties with Graves' hyperthyroidism. Sample: blood. The CDR3 is CSVGSSGANVLTF. The CDR3 nucleotides read TGCAGTGTTGGATCCTCTGGGGCCAACGTCCTGACTTTC.